The 3 T cell receptor beta chains listed next were all sequenced from one sample in a study of naive and memory T cell subsets. Study-level findings and limits: Especially in CD8 cells, naive repertoires contained a few larger clonotypes, possibly CD45RA-re-expressing memory cells.

These TCRs are of unknown antigen specificity. Two oligonucleotides, mixed equimolar, formed the beta constant-region primer covering TRBC1 and TRBC2. Ligated cDNA was amplified by four rounds of PCR with nested alpha and beta constant-region primers and SP2. Each CDR3 protein gets one entry after TCRdb re-called the UMI-ligation and nested PCR reads with MiXCR. The sample contains over 110,000 distinct CDR3 sequences, approximately 21% of which appear only once. Input material: naive CD8+ T cells from blood. These receptors originate from a human donor in good health.

This clonotype occurred a few times. J is TRBJ2-1 and V is TRBV10-3; no clear D gene. Germline V CDR1 and CDR2: ENHRY, SYGVKD. The germline V and J ends were trimmed by 3 bases and 5 bases, with 8 bases remaining between them. This CDR3 is 13 amino acids long. The CDR3 region has the DNA TGTGCCATCAGTGAAATCGGACACAATGAGCAGTTCTTC. Amino acids: CAISEIGHNEQFF.

The chain recombines TRBV6-5 with TRBJ1-1; D gene uncertain. V shed 2 bases and J shed 3 bases, with 7 bases lying between them. The CDR3 consists of 13 residues. From germline, CDR1 is MNHEY and CDR2 SVGAGI. CDR3 protein: CASSYRSDTEAFF. In DNA, the CDR3 is TGTGCCAGCAGTTACCGGTCGGACACTGAAGCTTTCTTT.

The sample holds a few counts of this clonotype. This chain joins TRBV7-2 and TRBJ2-3; 8 nucleotides match TRBD2. With V trimmed by 3 bases and J by 1 base, 9 bases remained unmatched. The CDR3 covers 17 residues. Germline CDR1 and CDR2: SGHTA and FQGNSA. The CDR3 protein is CASSFLGRARGTDTQYF. The CDR3 DNA reads as TGTGCCAGCAGCTTTCTCGGGAGGGCCCGTGGCACAGATACGCAGTATTTT. The complete variable domain, with remaining parts taken from reference TRBV7-2 and TRBJ2-3, reads GAGVSQSPSNKVTEKGKDVELRCDPISGHTALYWYRQSLGQGLEFLIYFQGNSAPDKSGLPSDRFSAERTGGSVSTLTIQRTQQEDSAVYLCASSFLGRARGTDTQYFGPGTRLTVL.